Shown below are 25 T cell receptor beta chains from a single sample sequenced in a study of blood T cells in healthy people across ages. PCR was performed a second time for about 6 to 12 cycles using a sample-barcoded 5' primer and a J-beta primer mix. One entry per CDR3 protein, called by TCRdb with MiXCR from the 5' RACE reads. The sample has 710,000 or so distinct CDR3 sequences; 22% are singletons. Sequenced material: blood. The receptors stem from a man between 65 and 80 years old in good health.

This clonotype was detected only a few times. The rearrangement joins TRBV10-2 to TRBJ1-2, with D maybe TRBD1 (6 bases). The CDR3 sequence is 14 residues long. Between the trimmed V and J ends, which lost 4 bases and 6 bases, there was a span of 15 bases. Germline V gene sequence: CDR1 WSHSY, CDR2 SAAADI. DNA of the CDR3: TGCGCCAGCAGTGTGGGCAGGGGCCAGGATGGCTACACCTTC. Translated: CASSVGRGQDGYTF.

V usage is TRBV5-1 and J usage is TRBJ2-3; the match to TRBD2 covers 7 bases. In germline, CDR1 is SGHRS, CDR2 YFSETQ. V trimming: 1 base; J trimming: 4 bases; junction bases outside the gene matches: 9. The CDR3 runs to 16 residues. The CDR3, as DNA: TGCGCCAGCAGCTTGAGTAACGCGGGGGTGGCAGATACGCAGTATTTT. Protein: CASSLSNAGVADTQYF.

This chain joins TRBV20-1 and TRBJ1-2, with 7 positions matching TRBD1. Germline assignment: CDR1 DFQATT and CDR2 SNEGSKA (reference sequence). CDR3 length: 12 residues. The CDR3 DNA sequence: TGCAGCAGTATGGGACAGCCGAATGGCTACACCTTC. Encoded protein: CSSMGQPNGYTF.

The chain couples TRBV18 to TRBJ2-7, with 8 bases matching TRBD2. The DNA end favors TRBJ2-1, so the J call may be wrong. Looked up from germline, CDR1 is KGHSH and CDR2 is LQKENI. This CDR3 contains 15 residues. Here the CDR3 reads CASSPPGTRNNEQFF. Here the CDR3 DNA reads TGTGCCAGCTCACCACCTGGGACTAGGAATAATGAGCAGTTCTTC.

This clonotype was found once. The chain employs TRBV10-3 and TRBJ2-5, with 8 positions matching TRBD1. The DNA end is more similar to TRBJ2-7, so the J call may be wrong. This CDR3 contains 14 residues. Germline V CDR1 and CDR2: ENHRY, SYGVKD. CDR3 in amino acids: CAISESRTGLEQYF. DNA for the CDR3: TGTGCCATCAGTGAGTCCCGGACAGGGCTCGAGCAGTACTTC.

The chain links TRBV12-3 or TRBV12-4 to TRBJ2-5; possibly TRBD1 or TRBD2 for D (6 bases each). CDR3 length: 14 amino acids. The V and J ends lost 7 bases and 4 bases respectively, with 16 bases between them. The CDR3 DNA reads TGTGCCAGCACCTTGAGGGGGGCGAGAGAGACCCAGTACTTC. Amino acids: CASTLRGARETQYF.

The V gene is TRBV29-1, the J gene TRBJ2-1, with D tentatively TRBD2 (5 bases). The germline CDR1 and CDR2 sequences are SQVTM and ANQGSEA. Trimming took off 1 base at V and 5 bases at J, with 9 bases between the two ends. CDR3 length equals 13 residues. CDR3 coding DNA: TGCAGCGTTGAAGCGACTACAAACAATGAGCAGTTCTTC. Its translation: CSVEATTNNEQFF.

V usage is TRBV6-6 and J usage is TRBJ1-4, with 7 bases lining up with TRBD1. V was pared by 2 bases and J by 4 bases, with 1 base of the junction left unmatched. This CDR3 has 14 amino acids. Germline V gives CDR1 MNHNY, CDR2 SVGAGI (reference sequence). The CDR3 nucleotides read TGTGCCAGCAGTTACGGACAGGATAATGAAAAACTGTTTTTT. It translates to CASSYGQDNEKLFF.

The chain uses TRBV12-3 or TRBV12-4 and TRBJ1-2; 10 bases line up with TRBD1. J gave up 8 bases and V 3 bases, and 9 bases lay outside the gene matches. This CDR3 is built from 15 residues. DNA for the CDR3: TGTGCCAGCAGTTTTGGGGGACAGGGGCACGGGGGCTACACCTTC. Amino acids: CASSFGGQGHGGYTF.

This chain connects TRBV3-1 to TRBJ2-5; tentative D call: TRBD1 (5 bases). Per germline, CDR1 LGHDT and CDR2 YNNKEL (reference sequence). Between the trimmed V and J ends, which lost 5 bases and 7 bases, there was a span of 20 bases. The CDR3 is made up of 15 amino acids. CDR3 amino acids: CASSSRQGRVGTQYF. CDR3 nucleotides: TGTGCCAGCAGCTCGAGGCAGGGTCGGGTGGGGACCCAGTACTTC.

In its sample, this clonotype was seen a few times. This rearrangement joins TRBV10-3 to TRBJ1-2, with a possible D match to TRBD1 (5 bases). V was trimmed by 3 bases and J by 0 bases, leaving 8 bases between them. Germline loops: CDR1 ENHRY, CDR2 SYGVKD. The length of the CDR3 is 14 residues. CDR3 bases: TGTGCCATCAGTGACGGGGCGGCTAACTATGGCTACACCTTC. This encodes CAISDGAANYGYTF.

The chain carries TRBV7-9 and TRBJ2-7, with TRBD2 identical over 14 bases. The J call is doubtful: the DNA matches TRBJ2-1 better. CDR3 length: 17 amino acids. Germline V gene data show CDR1 as SEHNR and CDR2 as FQNEAQ (reference sequence). The CDR3 loop is CASSPWTSGRQDNEQFF. As DNA, the CDR3 is TGTGCCAGCAGCCCCTGGACTAGCGGGAGGCAGGACAATGAGCAGTTCTTC.

The chain carries TRBV7-8 and TRBJ2-6; D is unresolved. The V end lost 2 bases, the J end lost 0 bases, and 11 bases lay between the germline ends. CDR1 and CDR2 (germline): SGHVS, FQNEAQ. This CDR3 comprises 17 residues. The CDR3 DNA is TGTGCCAGCAGCTTACTCAGCGCCAGCTCTGGGGCCAACGTCCTGACTTTC. Its translation: CASSLLSASSGANVLTF. Full variable domain (remainder filled in from reference TRBV7-8 and TRBJ2-6): GAGVSQSPRYKVAKRGQDVALRCDPISGHVSLFWYQQALGQGPEFLTYFQNEAQLDKSGLPSDRFFAERPEGSVSTLKIQRTQQEDSAVYLCASSLLSASSGANVLTFGAGSRLTVL.

This clonotype was found a few times. One end of the junction does not line up with germline, which may come from a read error. The chain joins TRBV20-1 to TRBJ2-3; TRBD2 matches at 9 bases. This CDR3 has 15 residues. Germline lookup yields CDR1 DFQATT and CDR2 SNEGSKA (reference sequence). CDR3 sequence: CSARPFSGSTGTQYF. The CDR3 coding sequence is TGCAGTGCTAGACCGTTTAGCGGGAGCACAGGTACGCAGTATTTT.

This clonotype was seen at least ten times. One end of the junction varies from germline; a read error may be responsible. The V call is TRBV6-6, the J call TRBJ2-1, with 13 bases matching TRBD2. In germline, CDR1 is MNHNY, CDR2 SVGAGI (reference sequence). The CDR3 is made up of 13 amino acids. The CDR3 protein is CASSYSGLAGFYF. CDR3 DNA: TGTGCCAGCAGTTACTCGGGACTAGCGGGGTTTTACTTC.

This chain joins TRBV28 and TRBJ2-3; D may correspond to TRBD1 or TRBD2 (5 bases each). CDR3 size: 15 residues. V dropped 5 bases and J dropped 5 bases, with 17 bases sitting between them. Germline values: CDR1 MDHEN, CDR2 SYDVKM. DNA for the CDR3: TGTGCCAGCAGTCAACCGGGACGGGCGGTAGATACGCAGTATTTT. Translation gives CASSQPGRAVDTQYF.

The chain combines TRBV15 with TRBJ1-1, with 7 bases matching TRBD1. Germline lookup yields CDR1 LNHNV and CDR2 YYDKDF (reference sequence). The trim removed 8 bases at V and 0 bases at J, leaving 0 bases unmatched. This CDR3 has 12 residues. CDR3 sequence (DNA): TGTGCCACCGGGACAGTGAACACTGAAGCTTTCTTT. Its protein product is CATGTVNTEAFF.

A few counts support this clonotype. The rearrangement links TRBV20-1 to TRBJ1-4; no clear D. The length of the CDR3 is 15 residues. From germline, CDR1 is DFQATT and CDR2 SNEGSKA (reference sequence). Deletions cut 0 bases from V and 5 bases from J, with 13 bases between. The CDR3 DNA is TGCAGTGCTAGAGATGCGGCGGATAGAAATGAAAAACTGTTTTTT. This codes for CSARDAADRNEKLFF.

This rearrangement joins TRBV14 to TRBJ1-1; maybe TRBD1 (6 bases). The CDR3 consists of 14 residues. The germline V gene encodes CDR1 SGHDN and CDR2 FVKESK. V gave up 4 bases and J gave up 5 bases, with 14 bases separating them. The CDR3 DNA reads as TGTGCCAGCAGCCGATGGGGGGGCGGGACTGAAGCTTTCTTT. It encodes CASSRWGGGTEAFF.

This clonotype turned up a few times. This sequence joins TRBV3-1 and TRBJ2-7; weak D call: TRBD2 (6 bases). There are 13 residues in the CDR3. CDR1 is LGHDT, CDR2 YNNKEL, per germline (reference sequence). V was trimmed by 3 bases and J by 3 bases, leaving 9 bases between them. CDR3 sequence (DNA): TGTGCCAGCAGCCAGGTTAGCGGCTACGAGCAGTACTTC. This sequence encodes CASSQVSGYEQYF.

The chain carries TRBV5-1 and TRBJ2-3; no clear D. V lost 2 bases, J lost 5 bases, and 9 bases lay in between. Germline-derived CDR1 and CDR2 are SGHRS and YFSETQ. The CDR3 spans 13 residues. The CDR3 region has the DNA TGCGCCAGCAGCTTTAGAGGCGGAGATACGCAGTATTTT. Translating gives CASSFRGGDTQYF. Together with reference TRBV5-1 and TRBJ2-3, the CDR3 gives the full variable domain: KAGVTQTPRYLIKTRGQQVTLSCSPISGHRSVSWYQQTPGQGLQFLFEYFSETQRNKGNFPGRFSGRQFSNSRSEMNVSTLELGDSALYLCASSFRGGDTQYFGPGTRLTVL.

This clonotype was observed a handful of times. The CDR3 region is CASSLVGLSRGGKNIQYF. CDR3 DNA: TGTGCCAGCAGTTTAGTGGGTCTCTCAAGGGGGGGCAAAAACATTCAGTACTTC. This chain uses TRBV12-3 or TRBV12-4 with TRBJ2-4; possibly TRBD2 for D (7 bases). This CDR3 is built from 18 residues. The V gene lost 1 base and the J gene lost 3 bases, with 19 bases spanning the gap.

This clonotype came up a few times. The chain links TRBV5-1 to TRBJ2-3, with D perhaps matching TRBD1 or TRBD2 (5 bases each). Trimming stripped 5 bases from V and 2 bases from J, with 12 bases between. Germline CDR1 is SGHRS and CDR2 is YFSETQ. CDR3 length: 14 residues. The DNA of the CDR3 is TGCGCCAGCAGTACTGAGGGGCTCACAGATACGCAGTATTTT. It encodes CASSTEGLTDTQYF. Supplemented by reference TRBV5-1 and TRBJ2-3, the full variable domain reads KAGVTQTPRYLIKTRGQQVTLSCSPISGHRSVSWYQQTPGQGLQFLFEYFSETQRNKGNFPGRFSGRQFSNSRSEMNVSTLELGDSALYLCASSTEGLTDTQYFGPGTRLTVL.

The chain employs TRBV11-3 and TRBJ1-2; D uncertain. This CDR3 is built from 12 residues. Trimming pared 3 bases from V and 7 bases from J, leaving 9 bases between. CDR1 and CDR2 (germline): SGHNT, YENEEA. CDR3 loop: CASSFDRAGYTF. DNA for the CDR3: TGTGCCAGCAGCTTCGACCGGGCTGGCTACACCTTC.

V gene TRBV5-1 combines with J gene TRBJ2-2; the D gene is possibly TRBD1 (5 bases). Per germline, CDR1 SGHRS and CDR2 YFSETQ. Trimming took 3 bases from V and 0 from J, leaving 12 bases between them. The CDR3 runs 16 residues. The chain's CDR3 is CASSSQGITNTGELFF. The CDR3, as DNA: TGCGCCAGCAGCTCCCAGGGAATCACGAACACCGGGGAGCTGTTTTTT. The entire variable domain, with the rest obtained from reference TRBV5-1 and TRBJ2-2, is as follows: KAGVTQTPRYLIKTRGQQVTLSCSPISGHRSVSWYQQTPGQGLQFLFEYFSETQRNKGNFPGRFSGRQFSNSRSEMNVSTLELGDSALYLCASSSQGITNTGELFFGEGSRLTVL.